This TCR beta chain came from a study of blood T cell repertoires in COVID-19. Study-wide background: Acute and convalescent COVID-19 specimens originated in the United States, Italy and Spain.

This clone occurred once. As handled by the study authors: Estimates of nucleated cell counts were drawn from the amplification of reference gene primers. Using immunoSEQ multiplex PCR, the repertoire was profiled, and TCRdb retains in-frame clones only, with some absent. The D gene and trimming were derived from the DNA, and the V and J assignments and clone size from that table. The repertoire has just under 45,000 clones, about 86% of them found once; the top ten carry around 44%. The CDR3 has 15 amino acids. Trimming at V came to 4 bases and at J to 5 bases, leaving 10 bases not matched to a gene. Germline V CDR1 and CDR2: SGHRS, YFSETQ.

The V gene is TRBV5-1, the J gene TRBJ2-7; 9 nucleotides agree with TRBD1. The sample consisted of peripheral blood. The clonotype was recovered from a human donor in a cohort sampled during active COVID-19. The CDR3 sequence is CASSPGQGIGDEQYF. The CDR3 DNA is TGCGCCAGCAGCCCGGGACAGGGAATCGGCGACGAGCAGTACTTC.